Included here is one TCR beta chain sequence, with context. This record comes from a study of OX40 agonist ivuxolimab in advanced cancers. Study at large: Three partial responders included one hepatocellular carcinoma patient and two cutaneous melanoma patients.

Germline loops: CDR1 ENHRY, CDR2 SYGVKD. The ends lost 6 bases at V and 4 bases at J; junction bases unmatched: 12. The CDR3 has 16 residues. Clones were sequenced by immunoSEQ multiplex PCR, and TCRdb holds only the in-frame ones, with some missing. The profile shows roughly 92,000 clones, around 90% of them singletons. Autoimmune disease history or systemic immunosuppression led to patient exclusion. With baseline, cycle 4 day 1, and cycle 7 day 1 as timepoints, blood was sampled. The chain couples TRBV10-3 to TRBJ1-1; 9 nucleotides agree with TRBD1. The specimen was CD4+ or CD8+ T cells sorted from blood, collected in a trial of the OX40 agonist ivuxolimab. The TCR was taken from an adult with an advanced solid tumor such as melanoma, head and neck, liver or kidney cancer. The CDR3, as DNA: TGTGCCATCAGCACCGGGACAGGGAGATTAGGCACTGAAGCTTTCTTT. It codes for CAISTGTGRLGTEAFF.